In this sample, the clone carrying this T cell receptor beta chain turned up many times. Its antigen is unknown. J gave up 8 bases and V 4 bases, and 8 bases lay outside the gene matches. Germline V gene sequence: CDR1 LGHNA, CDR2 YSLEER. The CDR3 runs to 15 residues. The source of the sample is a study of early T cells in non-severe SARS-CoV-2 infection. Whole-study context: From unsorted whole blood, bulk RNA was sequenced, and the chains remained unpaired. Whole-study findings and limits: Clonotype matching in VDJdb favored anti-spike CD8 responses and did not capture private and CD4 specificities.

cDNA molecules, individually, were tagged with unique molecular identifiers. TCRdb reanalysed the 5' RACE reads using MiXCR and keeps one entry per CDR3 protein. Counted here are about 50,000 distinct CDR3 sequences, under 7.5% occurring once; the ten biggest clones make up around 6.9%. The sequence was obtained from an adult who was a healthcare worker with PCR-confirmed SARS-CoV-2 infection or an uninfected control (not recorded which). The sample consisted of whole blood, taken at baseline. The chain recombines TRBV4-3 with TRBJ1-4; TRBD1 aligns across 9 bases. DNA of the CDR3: TGCGCCAGCAGCCCCGCGGGACAGGGTTACGAAAAACTGTTTTTT. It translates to CASSPAGQGYEKLFF.